The source of this T cell receptor beta chain is a study of blood T cell repertoires in COVID-19. Background on the study: Sites across the United States, Italy and Spain contributed samples from acute and convalescent COVID-19. Nucleic acid was either cDNA or gDNA, and it came from T cells, B-cell-depleted T cells, or PBMCs.

Trimming removed 2 bases from V and 6 bases from J; junction bases left unmatched: 6. Germline-derived CDR1 and CDR2 are SGDLS and YYNGEE. The CDR3 runs to 15 residues. Authors' analysis steps: Reference gene primer amplification gave nucleated cell count estimates. This table comes from immunoSEQ multiplex PCR, and its TCRdb copy is limited to in-frame clones, with some not included. Clonal size and the V and J genes are those of that table, whereas D and trimming came from the DNA. The sample holds some 120,000 clones, just over 70% seen once. The sequenced sample consisted of peripheral blood. The J gene is TRBJ1-4, the V gene TRBV9, with 8 bases lining up with TRBD1. The clonotype comes from a human donor with acute or convalescent COVID-19. The donor label of this sample is uncertain. The CDR3 is CASSVDREGDEKLFF. The CDR3 DNA reads TGTGCCAGCAGCGTGGACAGGGAGGGGGATGAAAAACTGTTTTTT.